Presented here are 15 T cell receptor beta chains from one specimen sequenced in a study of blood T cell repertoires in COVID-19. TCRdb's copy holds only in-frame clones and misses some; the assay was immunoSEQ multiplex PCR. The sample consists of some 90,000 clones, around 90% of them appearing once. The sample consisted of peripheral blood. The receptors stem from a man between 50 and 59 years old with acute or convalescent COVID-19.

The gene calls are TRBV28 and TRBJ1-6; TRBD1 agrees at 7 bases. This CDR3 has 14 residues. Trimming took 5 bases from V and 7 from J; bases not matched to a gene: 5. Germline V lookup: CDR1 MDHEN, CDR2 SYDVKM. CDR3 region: CASSTRQGNSPLHF. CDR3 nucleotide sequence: TGTGCCAGCAGTACTCGACAGGGCAATTCACCCCTCCACTTT.

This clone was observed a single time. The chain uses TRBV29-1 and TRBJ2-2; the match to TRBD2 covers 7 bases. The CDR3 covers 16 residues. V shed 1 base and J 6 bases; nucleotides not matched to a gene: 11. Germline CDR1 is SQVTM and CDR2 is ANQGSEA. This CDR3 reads CSVEGPAGAGAGELFF. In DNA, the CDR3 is TGCAGCGTTGAAGGGCCCGCCGGGGCGGGGGCCGGGGAGCTGTTTTTT.

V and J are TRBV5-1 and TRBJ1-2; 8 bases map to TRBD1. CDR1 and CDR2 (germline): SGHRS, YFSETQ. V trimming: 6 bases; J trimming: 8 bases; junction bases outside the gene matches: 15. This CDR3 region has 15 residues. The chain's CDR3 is CASKSLMTGAEGYTF. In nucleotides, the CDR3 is TGCGCCAGCAAATCACTAATGACAGGGGCGGAAGGCTACACCTTC.

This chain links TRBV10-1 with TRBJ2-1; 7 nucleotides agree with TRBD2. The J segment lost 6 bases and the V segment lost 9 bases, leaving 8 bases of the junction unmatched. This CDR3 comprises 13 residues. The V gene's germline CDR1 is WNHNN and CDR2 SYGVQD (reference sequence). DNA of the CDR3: TGCGCCAGGGATAGCGGGCTCATCAATGAGCAGTTCTTC. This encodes CARDSGLINEQFF.

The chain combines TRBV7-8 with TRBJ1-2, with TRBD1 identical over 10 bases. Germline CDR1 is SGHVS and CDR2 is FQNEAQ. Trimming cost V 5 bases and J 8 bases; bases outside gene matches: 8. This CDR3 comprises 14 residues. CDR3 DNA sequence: TGTGCCAGCAGCATGGACAGGGGGGCACAAGGCTACACCTTC. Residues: CASSMDRGAQGYTF.

In DNA form, the CDR3 reads TGTGCCAGCAGCGTAGCTCTAGCGGGGGGGCGGGAGACCCAGTACTTC. Protein product: CASSVALAGGRETQYF. V usage is TRBV9 and J usage is TRBJ2-5; TRBD2 matches 12 bases. Germline V gene sequence: CDR1 SGDLS, CDR2 YYNGEE. The CDR3 has 16 amino acids. The V and J ends lost 0 bases and 5 bases, in that order; junction bases with no gene match: 5.

CDR3 loop: CASSLGQGSAEQYF. For the CDR3, the DNA is TGTGCCAGCAGCTTAGGGCAGGGAAGTGCCGAGCAGTACTTC. The chain links TRBV7-8 to TRBJ2-7, with D possibly being TRBD1 (5 bases). Trimming took 1 base from V and 6 from J, leaving 13 bases between them. CDR3 size: 14 residues. Germline values: CDR1 SGHVS, CDR2 FQNEAQ.

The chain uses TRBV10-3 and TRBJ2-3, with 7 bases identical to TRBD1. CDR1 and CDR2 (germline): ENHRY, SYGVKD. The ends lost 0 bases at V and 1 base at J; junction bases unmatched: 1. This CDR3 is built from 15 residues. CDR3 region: CAISESGQGTDTQYF. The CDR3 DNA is TGTGCCATCAGTGAGTCAGGACAGGGCACAGATACGCAGTATTTT.

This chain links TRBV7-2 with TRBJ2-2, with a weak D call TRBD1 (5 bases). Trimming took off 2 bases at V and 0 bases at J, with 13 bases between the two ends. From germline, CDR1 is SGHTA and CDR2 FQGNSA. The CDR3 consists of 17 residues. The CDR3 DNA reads TGTGCCAGCAGCTTATCGAAGGACACACCGAACACCGGGGAGCTGTTTTTT. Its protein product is CASSLSKDTPNTGELFF.

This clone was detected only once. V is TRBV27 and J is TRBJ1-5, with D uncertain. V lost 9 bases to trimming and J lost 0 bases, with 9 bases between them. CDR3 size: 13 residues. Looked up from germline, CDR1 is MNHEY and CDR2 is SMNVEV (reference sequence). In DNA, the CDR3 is TGTGCCAGTAGCAGTTATAGCAATCAGCCCCAGCATTTT. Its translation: CASSSYSNQPQHF.

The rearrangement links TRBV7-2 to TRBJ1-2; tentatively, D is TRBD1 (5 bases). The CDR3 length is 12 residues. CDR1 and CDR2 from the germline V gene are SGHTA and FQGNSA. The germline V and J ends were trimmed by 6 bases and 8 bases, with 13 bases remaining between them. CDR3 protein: CASRVGGEGYTF. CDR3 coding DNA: TGTGCCAGCAGGGTGGGGGGAGAAGGCTACACCTTC.

Written as DNA, the CDR3 is TGTGCCAGTAGGGACACGAACTATGGCTACACCTTC. This gives the protein CASRDTNYGYTF. The chain links TRBV19 to TRBJ1-2, with D possibly TRBD1 on 5 matching bases. CDR3 length: 12 residues. Trimming took 6 bases from V and 2 from J, leaving 7 bases between them. Germline loops: CDR1 LNHDA, CDR2 SQIVND (reference sequence).

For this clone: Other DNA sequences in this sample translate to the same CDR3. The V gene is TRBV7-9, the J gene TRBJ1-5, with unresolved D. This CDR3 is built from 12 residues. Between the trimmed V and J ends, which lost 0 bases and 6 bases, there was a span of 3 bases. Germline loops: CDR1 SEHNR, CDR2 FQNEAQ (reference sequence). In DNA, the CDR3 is TGTGCCAGCAGCTTAGCCGGTCAGCCCCAGCATTTT. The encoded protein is CASSLAGQPQHF.

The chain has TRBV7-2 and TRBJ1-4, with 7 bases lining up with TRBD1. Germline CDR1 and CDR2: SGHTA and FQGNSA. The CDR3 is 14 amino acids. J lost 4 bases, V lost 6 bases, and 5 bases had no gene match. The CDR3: CASSPGGFNEKLFF. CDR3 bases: TGTGCCAGCAGTCCAGGGGGTTTTAATGAAAAACTGTTTTTT. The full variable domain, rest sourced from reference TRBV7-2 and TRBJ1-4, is GAGVSQSPSNKVTEKGKDVELRCDPISGHTALYWYRQSLGQGLEFLIYFQGNSAPDKSGLPSDRFSAERTGGSVSTLTIQRTQQEDSAVYLCASSPGGFNEKLFFGSGTQLSVL.

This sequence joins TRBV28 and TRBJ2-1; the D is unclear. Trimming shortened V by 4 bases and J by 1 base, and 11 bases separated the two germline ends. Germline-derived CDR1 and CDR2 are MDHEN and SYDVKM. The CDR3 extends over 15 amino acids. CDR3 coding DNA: TGTGCCAGCAGTTCTGGCAGTTCTTCCTACAATGAGCAGTTCTTC. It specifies CASSSGSSSYNEQFF.